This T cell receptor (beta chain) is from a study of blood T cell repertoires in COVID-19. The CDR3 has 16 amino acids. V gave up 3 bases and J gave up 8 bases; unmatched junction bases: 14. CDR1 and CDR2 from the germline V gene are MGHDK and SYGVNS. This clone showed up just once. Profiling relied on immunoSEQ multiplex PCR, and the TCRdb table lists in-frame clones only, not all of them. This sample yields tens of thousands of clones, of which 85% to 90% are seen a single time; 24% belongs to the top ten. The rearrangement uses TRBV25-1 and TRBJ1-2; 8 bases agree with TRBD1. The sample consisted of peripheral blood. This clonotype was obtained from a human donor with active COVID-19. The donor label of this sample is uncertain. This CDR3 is CASSDFGGPTGEGYTF. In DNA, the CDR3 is TGTGCCAGCAGTGACTTTGGGGGGCCGACAGGGGAAGGCTACACCTTC.